This T cell receptor beta chain was captured in a study of control samples from healthy donors and cancer patients (dated by TCRdb to 2020 to 2021). The CDR3 measures 15 amino acids from cysteine to phenylalanine. The only DNA kept is the CDR3, 45 bases in frame from the first base. The germline V gene provides CDR1 SGDLS and CDR2 YYNGEE. V loses 1 base, J loses 2 bases, and the germline ends lie 7 bases apart. As regards this clone: Its cognate antigen has yet to be identified. No base qualities exist here, and no much larger clone lies one base off it.

The library was built by means of the immunoSEQ multiplex PCR assay. TCRdb retrieved this table from immuneACCESS and kept in-frame rearrangements only. Not all clones are present; in checked studies, unresolved V genes account for under half, and no reason is known for the remainder. The sample table contains more than 85,000 clones; only one count was recorded for approximately 88% of them. The ten largest account for about 36% of the sample. This TCR derives from a man between 65 and 85 years old with lung cancer. This chain joins TRBV9 to TRBJ2-6, with a tentative D gene TRBD1 over 6 matching bases. Source material: PBMCs. The CDR3 reads CASSVTGTGANVLTF. The DNA reads TGTGCCAGCAGCGTAACAGGGACTGGGGCCAACGTCCTGACTTTC.